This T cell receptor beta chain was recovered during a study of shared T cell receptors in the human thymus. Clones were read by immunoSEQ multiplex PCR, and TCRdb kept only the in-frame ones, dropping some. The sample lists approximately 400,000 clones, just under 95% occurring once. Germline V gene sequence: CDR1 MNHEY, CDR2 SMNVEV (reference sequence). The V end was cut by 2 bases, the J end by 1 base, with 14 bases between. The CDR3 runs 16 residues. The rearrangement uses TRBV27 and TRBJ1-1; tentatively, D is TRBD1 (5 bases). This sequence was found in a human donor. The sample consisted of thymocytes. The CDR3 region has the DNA TGTGCCAGCAGTTTAAGGGCTGACAGAAAGAACACTGAAGCTTTCTTT. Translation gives CASSLRADRKNTEAFF.